Listed below are T cell receptor beta chains from one sample, sequenced in a study of CD8+ T cells in alopecia areata. Sequencing used immunoSEQ multiplex PCR; TCRdb keeps in-frame clones, though not all of them. The table includes more than 95,000 clones, around 50% detected once. Sequencing used CD4+ T cells sorted from blood. Receptors originate from a human donor in good health. Both conserved end residues are part of each CDR3. The D gene is left open where the match is weak. Clone size appears in some rows only: once, few, many, or a class for an expanded clone.

abundance	d_gene	j_gene	v_gene	CDR3aa	CDR3nt
once	TRBD2	TRBJ2-1	TRBV28	CASSLFLLAGGPGEQFF	TGTGCCAGCAGTCTTTTCCTACTAGCGGGGGGCCCGGGTGAGCAGTTCTTC
few	TRBD2	TRBJ2-1	TRBV10-3	CAISESASGGRPYNEQFF	TGTGCCATCAGTGAGTCGGCCAGCGGGGGGCGTCCGTACAATGAGCAGTTCTTC
-	TRBD2	TRBJ2-5	TRBV7-2	CASSSPERGRVTQYF	TGTGCCAGCAGCTCCCCCGAGCGGGGGAGGGTGACCCAGTACTTC
once	-	TRBJ2-5	TRBV6-6	CASRGEGETQYF	TGTGCCAGCAGGGGAGAAGGAGAGACCCAGTACTTC
-	-	TRBJ1-1	TRBV7-8	CASSLGQGTRSTEAFF	TGTGCCAGCAGCTTAGGGCAGGGGACGAGGAGCACTGAAGCTTTCTTT
-	-	TRBJ1-5	TRBV30	CAWSAQGFSNQPQHF	TGTGCCTGGAGTGCCCAGGGGTTTAGCAATCAGCCCCAGCATTTT
-	TRBD1	TRBJ2-3	TRBV25-1	CASSADRLLADTQYF	TGTGCCAGCAGTGCGGACAGGCTTTTGGCAGATACGCAGTATTTT
few	TRBD1	TRBJ2-7	TRBV25-1	CASSDRPGQPYEQYF	TGTGCCAGCAGTGACCGCCCGGGACAGCCCTACGAGCAGTACTTC
once	TRBD1	TRBJ1-1	TRBV29-1	CSVRDRGKFTEAFF	TGCAGCGTGCGGGACAGGGGAAAGTTCACTGAAGCTTTCTTT
-	-	TRBJ2-3	TRBV29-1	CSVEDSSGLLDTQYF	TGCAGCGTTGAAGATTCGTCGGGGCTGCTGGATACGCAGTATTTT
-	-	TRBJ2-3	TRBV4-1	CASSQDPQGRSTDTQYF	TGCGCCAGCAGCCAAGATCCCCAGGGAAGAAGCACAGATACGCAGTATTTT
-	-	TRBJ2-6	TRBV7-2	CASSPQVSSGANVLTF	TGTGCCAGCAGCCCGCAAGTGAGCTCTGGGGCCAACGTCCTGACTTTC
-	-	TRBJ2-6	TRBV29-1	CSVKLGSSGANVLTF	TGCAGCGTGAAGTTGGGGAGCTCTGGGGCCAACGTCCTGACTTTC